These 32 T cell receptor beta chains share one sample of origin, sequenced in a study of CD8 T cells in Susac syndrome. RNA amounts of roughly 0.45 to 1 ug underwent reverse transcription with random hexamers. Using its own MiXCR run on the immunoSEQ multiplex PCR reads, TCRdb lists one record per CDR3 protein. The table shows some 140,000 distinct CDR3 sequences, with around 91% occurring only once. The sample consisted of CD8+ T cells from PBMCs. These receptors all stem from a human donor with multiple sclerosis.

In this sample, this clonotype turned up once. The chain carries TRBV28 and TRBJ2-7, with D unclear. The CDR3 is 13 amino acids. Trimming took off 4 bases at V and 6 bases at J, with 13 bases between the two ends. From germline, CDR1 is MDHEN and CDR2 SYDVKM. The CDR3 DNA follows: TGTGCCAGCAGTTCCAACCTAGGCGTCGAGCAGTACTTC. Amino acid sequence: CASSSNLGVEQYF.

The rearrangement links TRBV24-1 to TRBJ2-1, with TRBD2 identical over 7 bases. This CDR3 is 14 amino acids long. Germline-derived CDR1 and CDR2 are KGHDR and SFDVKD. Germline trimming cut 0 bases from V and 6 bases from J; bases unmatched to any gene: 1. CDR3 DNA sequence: TGTGCCACCAGTGATTTGGGGAGGGCCAATGAGCAGTTCTTC. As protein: CATSDLGRANEQFF.

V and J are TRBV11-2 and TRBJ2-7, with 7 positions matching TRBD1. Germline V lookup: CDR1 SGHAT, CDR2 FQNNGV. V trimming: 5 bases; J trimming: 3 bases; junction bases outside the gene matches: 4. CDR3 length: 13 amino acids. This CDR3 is CASSVGTDYEQYF. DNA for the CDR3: TGTGCCAGCAGCGTTGGGACAGACTACGAGCAGTACTTC.

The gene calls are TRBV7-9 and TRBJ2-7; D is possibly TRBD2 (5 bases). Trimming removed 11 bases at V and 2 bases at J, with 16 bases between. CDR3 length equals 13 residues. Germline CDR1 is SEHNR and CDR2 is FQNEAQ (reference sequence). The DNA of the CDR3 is TGTGCCTCCGAAGCGGAAACGACCTACGAGCAGTACTTC. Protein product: CASEAETTYEQYF.

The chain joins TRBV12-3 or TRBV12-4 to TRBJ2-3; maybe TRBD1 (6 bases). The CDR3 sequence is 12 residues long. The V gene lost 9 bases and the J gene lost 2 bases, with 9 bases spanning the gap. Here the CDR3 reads CARQGSTDTQYF. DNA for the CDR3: TGTGCCAGACAGGGCTCCACAGATACGCAGTATTTT.

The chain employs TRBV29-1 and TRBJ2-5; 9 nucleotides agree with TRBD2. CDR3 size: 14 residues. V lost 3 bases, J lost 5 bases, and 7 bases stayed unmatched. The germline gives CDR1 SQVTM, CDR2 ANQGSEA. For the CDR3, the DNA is TGCAGCGTTGATACCGGACTAGCGAGGGAGACCCAGTACTTC. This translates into CSVDTGLARETQYF. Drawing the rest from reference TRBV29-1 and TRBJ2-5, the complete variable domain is SAVISQKPSRDICQRGTSLTIQCQVDSQVTMMFWYRQQPGQSLTLIATANQGSEATYESGFVIDKFPISRPNLTFSTLTVSNMSPEDSSIYLCSVDTGLARETQYFGPGTRLLVL.

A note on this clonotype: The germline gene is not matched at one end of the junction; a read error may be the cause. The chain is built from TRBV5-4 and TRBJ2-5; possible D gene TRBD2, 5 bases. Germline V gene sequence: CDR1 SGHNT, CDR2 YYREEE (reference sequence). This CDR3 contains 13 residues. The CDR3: CASKEGVQETQYF. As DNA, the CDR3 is TGTGCGAGCAAAGAGGGAGTCCAAGAGACCCAGTACTTC.

The CDR3 is CSVELDLGNEQFF. CDR3 coding DNA: TGCAGCGTTGAACTAGACTTGGGCAATGAGCAGTTCTTC. V gene TRBV29-1 combines with J gene TRBJ2-1; D is unclear. V was cut by 2 bases and J by 6 bases, with 11 bases left in between. The CDR3 length is 13 residues. The germline gives CDR1 SQVTM, CDR2 ANQGSEA.

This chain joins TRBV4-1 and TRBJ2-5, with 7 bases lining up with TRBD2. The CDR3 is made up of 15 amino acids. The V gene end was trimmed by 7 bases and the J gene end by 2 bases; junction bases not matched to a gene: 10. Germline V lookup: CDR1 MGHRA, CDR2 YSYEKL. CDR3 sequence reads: CASTLGAGVQETQYF. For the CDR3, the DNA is TGCGCCAGCACCCTCGGGGCGGGAGTGCAAGAGACCCAGTACTTC.

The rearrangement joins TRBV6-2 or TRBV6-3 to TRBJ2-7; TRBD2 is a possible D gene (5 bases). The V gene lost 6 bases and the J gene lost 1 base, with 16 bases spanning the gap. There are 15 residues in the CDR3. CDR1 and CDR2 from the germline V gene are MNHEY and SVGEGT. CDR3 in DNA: TGTGCCAGCAGCTCCACCGCTGAGGGATCCTACGAGCAGTACTTC. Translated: CASSSTAEGSYEQYF.

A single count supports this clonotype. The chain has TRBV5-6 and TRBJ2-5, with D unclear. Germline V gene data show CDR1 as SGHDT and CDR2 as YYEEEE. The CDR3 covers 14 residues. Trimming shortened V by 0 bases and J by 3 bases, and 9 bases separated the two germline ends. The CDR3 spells CASSLGVLKETQYF. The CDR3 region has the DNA TGTGCCAGCAGCTTGGGTGTTCTCAAAGAGACCCAGTACTTC.

CDR3 sequence (DNA): TGTGCCAGCAGGCCAGATAACAATGAGCAGTTCTTC. Its protein product is CASRPDNNEQFF. The chain joins TRBV28 to TRBJ2-1; D gene uncertain. CDR3 length: 12 amino acids. V lost 6 bases and J 5 bases, leaving 8 bases between the germline ends. Germline V lookup: CDR1 MDHEN, CDR2 SYDVKM.

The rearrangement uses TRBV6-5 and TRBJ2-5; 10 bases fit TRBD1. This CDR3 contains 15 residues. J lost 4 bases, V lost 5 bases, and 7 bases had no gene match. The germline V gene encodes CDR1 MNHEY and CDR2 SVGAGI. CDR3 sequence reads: CASSPGTGVAETQYF. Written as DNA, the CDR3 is TGTGCCAGCAGTCCGGGGACAGGGGTGGCAGAGACCCAGTACTTC.

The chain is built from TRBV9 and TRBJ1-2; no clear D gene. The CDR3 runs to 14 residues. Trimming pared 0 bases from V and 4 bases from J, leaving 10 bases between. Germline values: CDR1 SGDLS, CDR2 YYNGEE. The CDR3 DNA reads TGTGCCAGCAGCGTAGCTATGCTGAGCTATGGCTACACCTTC. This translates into CASSVAMLSYGYTF.

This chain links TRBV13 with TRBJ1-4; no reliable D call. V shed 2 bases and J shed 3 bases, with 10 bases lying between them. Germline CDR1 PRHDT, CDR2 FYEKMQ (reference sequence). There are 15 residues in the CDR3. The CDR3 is CASSLSGIANEKLFF. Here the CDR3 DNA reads TGTGCCAGCAGCTTAAGTGGGATAGCTAATGAAAAACTGTTTTTT.

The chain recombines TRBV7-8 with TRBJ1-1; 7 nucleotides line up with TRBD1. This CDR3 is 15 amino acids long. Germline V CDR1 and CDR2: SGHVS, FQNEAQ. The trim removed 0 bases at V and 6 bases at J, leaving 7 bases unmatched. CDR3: CASSLAVQGRPEAFF. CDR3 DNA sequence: TGTGCCAGCAGCTTAGCCGTACAGGGGAGACCTGAAGCTTTCTTT.

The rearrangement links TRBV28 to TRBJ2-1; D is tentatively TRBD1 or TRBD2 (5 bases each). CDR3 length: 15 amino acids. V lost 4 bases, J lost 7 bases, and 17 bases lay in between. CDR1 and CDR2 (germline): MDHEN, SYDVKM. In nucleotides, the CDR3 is TGTGCCAGCAGTTCGATGGGACCAGGGAGAAATGAGCAGTTCTTC. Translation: CASSSMGPGRNEQFF.

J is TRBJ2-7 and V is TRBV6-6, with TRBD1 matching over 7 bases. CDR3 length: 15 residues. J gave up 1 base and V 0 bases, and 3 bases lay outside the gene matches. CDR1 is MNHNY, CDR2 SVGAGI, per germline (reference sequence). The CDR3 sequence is CASSYSGGQSYEQYF. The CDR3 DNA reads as TGTGCCAGCAGTTACTCAGGGGGCCAATCCTACGAGCAGTACTTC.

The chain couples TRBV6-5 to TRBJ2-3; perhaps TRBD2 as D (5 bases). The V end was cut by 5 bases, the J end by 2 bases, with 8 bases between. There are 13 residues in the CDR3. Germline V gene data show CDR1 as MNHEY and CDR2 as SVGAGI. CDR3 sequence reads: CASSRGSTDTQYF. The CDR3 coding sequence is TGTGCCAGCAGTCGCGGGTCCACAGATACGCAGTATTTT.

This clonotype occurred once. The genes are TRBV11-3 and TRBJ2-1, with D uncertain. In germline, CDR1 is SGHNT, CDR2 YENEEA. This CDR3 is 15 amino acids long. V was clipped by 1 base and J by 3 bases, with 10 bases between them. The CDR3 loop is CASSLGRSGYNEQFF. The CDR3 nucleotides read TGTGCCAGCAGCTTAGGCAGGAGTGGCTACAATGAGCAGTTCTTC.

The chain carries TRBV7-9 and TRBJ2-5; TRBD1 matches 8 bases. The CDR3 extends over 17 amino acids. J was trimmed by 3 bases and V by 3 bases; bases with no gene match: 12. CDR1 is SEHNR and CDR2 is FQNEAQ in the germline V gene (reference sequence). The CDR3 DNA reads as TGTGCCAGCAGCTTCAATTGGGCGACAGGGGAAGAAGAGACCCAGTACTTC. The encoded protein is CASSFNWATGEEETQYF.

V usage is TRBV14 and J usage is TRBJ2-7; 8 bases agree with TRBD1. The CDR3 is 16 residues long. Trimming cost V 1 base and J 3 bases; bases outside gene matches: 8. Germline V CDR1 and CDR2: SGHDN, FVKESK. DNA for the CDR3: TGTGCCAGCAGCCAAGCTTCACGGACAGGGTACTACGAGCAGTACTTC. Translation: CASSQASRTGYYEQYF.

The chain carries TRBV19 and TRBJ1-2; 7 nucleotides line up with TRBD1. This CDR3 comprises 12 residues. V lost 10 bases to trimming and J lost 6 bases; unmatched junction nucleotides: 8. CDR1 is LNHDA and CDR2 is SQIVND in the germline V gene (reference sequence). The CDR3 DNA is TGTGCCACCTACAGGGGAAGAGATGGCTACACCTTC. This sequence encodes CATYRGRDGYTF.

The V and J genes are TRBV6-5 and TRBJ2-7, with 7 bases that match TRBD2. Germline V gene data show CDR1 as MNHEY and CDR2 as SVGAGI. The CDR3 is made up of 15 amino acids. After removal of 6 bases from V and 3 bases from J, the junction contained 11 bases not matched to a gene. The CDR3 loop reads CASSPGFSGLYEQYF. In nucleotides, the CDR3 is TGTGCCAGCAGCCCCGGGTTTAGCGGGCTCTACGAGCAGTACTTC.

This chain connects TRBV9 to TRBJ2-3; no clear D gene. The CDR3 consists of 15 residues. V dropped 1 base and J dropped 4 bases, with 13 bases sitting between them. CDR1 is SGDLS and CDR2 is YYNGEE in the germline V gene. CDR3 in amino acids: CASSVWTGGADTQYF. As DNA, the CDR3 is TGTGCCAGCAGCGTATGGACGGGTGGGGCAGATACGCAGTATTTT.

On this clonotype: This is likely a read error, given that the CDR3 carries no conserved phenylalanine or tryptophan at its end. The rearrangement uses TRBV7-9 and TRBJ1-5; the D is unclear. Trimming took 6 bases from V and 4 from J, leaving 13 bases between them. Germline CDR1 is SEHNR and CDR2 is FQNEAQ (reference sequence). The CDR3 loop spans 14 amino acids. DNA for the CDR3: TGTGCCAGCAGTTCGACGGGAACGAATCAGCCCCAGCATTCT. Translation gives CASSSTGTNQPQHS.

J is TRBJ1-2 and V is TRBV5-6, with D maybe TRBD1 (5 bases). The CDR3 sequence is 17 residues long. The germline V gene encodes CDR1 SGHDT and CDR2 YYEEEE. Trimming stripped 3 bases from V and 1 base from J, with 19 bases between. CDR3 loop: CASSSDLGLGLNYGYTF. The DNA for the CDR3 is TGTGCCAGCAGCTCCGATTTGGGGTTGGGACTTAACTATGGCTACACCTTC.

This CDR3 reads CASSSKVGYTEAFF. The CDR3 DNA reads TGTGCCAGCAGCTCAAAAGTAGGGTACACTGAAGCTTTCTTT. The gene calls are TRBV7-9 and TRBJ1-1; D is unclear. Germline assignment: CDR1 SEHNR and CDR2 FQNEAQ (reference sequence). The CDR3 has 14 amino acids. V lost 4 bases to trimming and J lost 3 bases, with 12 bases between them.

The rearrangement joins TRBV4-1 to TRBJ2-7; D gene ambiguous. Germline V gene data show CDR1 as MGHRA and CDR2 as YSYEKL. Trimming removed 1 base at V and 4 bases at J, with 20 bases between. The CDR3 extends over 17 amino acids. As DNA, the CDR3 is TGCGCCAGCAGCCAAGGCGACCCAATCCCAAACCCTTACGAGCAGTACTTC. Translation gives CASSQGDPIPNPYEQYF.

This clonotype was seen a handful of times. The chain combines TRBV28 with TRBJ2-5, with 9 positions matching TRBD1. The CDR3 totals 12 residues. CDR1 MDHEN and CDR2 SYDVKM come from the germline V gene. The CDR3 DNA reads TGTGCTTCGGACAGGGGTAGAGAGACCCAGTACTTC. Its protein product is CASDRGRETQYF.

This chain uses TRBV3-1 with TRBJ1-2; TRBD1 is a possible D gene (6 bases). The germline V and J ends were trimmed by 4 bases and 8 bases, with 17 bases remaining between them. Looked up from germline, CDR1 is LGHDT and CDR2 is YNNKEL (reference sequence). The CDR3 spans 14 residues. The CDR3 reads CASSPQMGAGGYTF. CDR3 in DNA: TGTGCCAGCAGCCCCCAGATGGGGGCGGGGGGCTACACCTTC.

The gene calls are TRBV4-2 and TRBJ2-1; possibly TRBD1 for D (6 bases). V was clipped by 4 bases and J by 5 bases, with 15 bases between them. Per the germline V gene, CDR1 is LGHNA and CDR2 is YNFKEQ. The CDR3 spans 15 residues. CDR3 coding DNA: TGTGCCAGCAGCCCCCCTGGGGGCCAAGACAATGAGCAGTTCTTC. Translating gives CASSPPGGQDNEQFF.